Described below is a single T cell receptor (beta chain) sequence and its context. What it binds is not known. The sample belongs to a study of beta chain features in type 1 diabetes. General study findings and limits: Reduced insertions and increased deletions marked VDJ junctions in type 1 diabetes patients. Comparison showed that naive, central memory and Treg TCRB repertoires appeared more similar among patients than among healthy donors.

The whole isolated RNA underwent reverse transcription, so sequencing captured expressed TCRB transcripts. Sequencing was performed with immunoSEQ multiplex PCR; in TCRdb, only in-frame clones are kept and a portion is missing. The sample records roughly 370,000 clones, about 14% being singletons. Trimming cost V 5 bases and J 4 bases; bases outside gene matches: 7. The CDR3 totals 14 residues. Germline V lookup: CDR1 SNHLY, CDR2 FYNNEI. The sample consisted of naive CD4+ T cells from blood. The rearrangement links TRBV2 to TRBJ1-2; 7 nucleotides line up with TRBD1. This TCR was sampled from a man younger than 45 in good health. This chain's CDR3 is CASSSDRDIYGYTF. CDR3 DNA: TGTGCCAGCAGTTCTGACAGGGACATCTATGGCTACACCTTC.